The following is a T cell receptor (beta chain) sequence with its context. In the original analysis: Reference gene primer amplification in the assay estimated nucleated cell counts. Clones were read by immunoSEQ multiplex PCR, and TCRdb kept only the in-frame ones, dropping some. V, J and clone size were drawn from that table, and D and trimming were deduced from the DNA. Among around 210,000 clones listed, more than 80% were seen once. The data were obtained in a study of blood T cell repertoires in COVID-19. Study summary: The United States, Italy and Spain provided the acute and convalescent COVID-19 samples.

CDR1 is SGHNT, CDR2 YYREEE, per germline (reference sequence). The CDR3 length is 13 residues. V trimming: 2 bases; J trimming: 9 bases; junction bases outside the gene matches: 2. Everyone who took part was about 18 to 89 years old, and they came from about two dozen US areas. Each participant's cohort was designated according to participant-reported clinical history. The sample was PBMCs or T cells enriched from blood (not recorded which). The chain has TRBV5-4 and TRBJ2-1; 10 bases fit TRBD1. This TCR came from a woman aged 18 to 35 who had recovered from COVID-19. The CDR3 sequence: CASSFGQGGEQFF. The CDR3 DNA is TGTGCCAGCAGCTTCGGACAGGGGGGTGAGCAGTTCTTC.